The clone carrying this T cell receptor beta chain has only a few counts. Its antigen is currently unknown. It was with 60 Vbeta and 13 Jbeta primers that the PCR ran. This table comes from immunoSEQ multiplex PCR, and its TCRdb copy is limited to in-frame clones, with some not included. The sample has around 70,000 clones, 72% seen once. The sample originates from a study of cytomegalovirus exposure and HLA in healthy donors. Study results and limitations: It was shown in a later analysis that HLA-associated TCR beta chains were more clonally expanded than other, equally common chains.

The CDR3 extends over 16 amino acids. The germline V gene has CDR1 SGHRS and CDR2 YFSETQ. The ends were cut back, 6 bases at V and 4 bases at J, with 19 bases in the middle. The chain uses TRBV5-1 and TRBJ2-2, with D possibly matching TRBD2 (6 bases). This receptor was obtained from a woman between 40 and 55 years old in good health and CMV-seropositive. Specimen: PBMCs. The DNA for the CDR3 is TGCGCCAGCACCCCTCCCGCCGGGGGTGGCACCGGGGAGCTGTTTTTT. It yields the protein CASTPPAGGGTGELFF. Combining the CDR3 with reference TRBV5-1 and TRBJ2-2 gives the whole variable domain KAGVTQTPRYLIKTRGQQVTLSCSPISGHRSVSWYQQTPGQGLQFLFEYFSETQRNKGNFPGRFSGRQFSNSRSEMNVSTLELGDSALYLCASTPPAGGGTGELFFGEGSRLTVL.